This TCR beta chain was recorded in a study of T-cell memory formation after mild COVID-19. On the study more broadly: Clusters of TCRs were largely donor specific.

CDR3 size: 10 residues. This clonotype was observed once. The antigen is not known. Study results and caveats: Some clones that responded turned up in pre-infection memory, which suggests that cross-reactive memory joined in.

Each CDR3 protein gets one entry after TCRdb re-called the 5' RACE reads with MiXCR. The sample contains fewer than 2,500 distinct CDR3 sequences, less than 75% of which appear only once. The V gene is TRBV12-3 or TRBV12-4, the J gene TRBJ2-7; TRBD1 is a possible D gene (6 bases). This sequence originates from an adult who had mild COVID-19 (a few samples of this study predate the infection). Cell type and time point are not known. The sample consisted of PBMCs or a T cell subset sorted from them (not recorded which). CDR3: CASSPGGSSV. DNA of the CDR3: TGTGCCAGCAGTCCTGGGGGCTCCAGCGTC.